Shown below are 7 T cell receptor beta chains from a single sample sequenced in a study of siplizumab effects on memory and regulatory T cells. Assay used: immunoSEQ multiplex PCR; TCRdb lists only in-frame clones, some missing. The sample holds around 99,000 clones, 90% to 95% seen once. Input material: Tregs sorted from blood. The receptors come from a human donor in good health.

CDR3: CASSPRTGGGNEQFF. The CDR3 DNA sequence: TGCGCCAGCAGCCCACGGACAGGGGGTGGTAATGAGCAGTTCTTC. The V and J genes are TRBV5-1 and TRBJ2-1; TRBD1 matches 10 bases. V was clipped by 4 bases and J by 7 bases; unmatched bases: 8. This CDR3 has 15 amino acids. Germline assignment: CDR1 SGHRS and CDR2 YFSETQ.

In nucleotides, the CDR3 is TGCGCCAGCAGCCGGACAGACGGGGACACCGGGGAGCTGTTTTTT. Its protein product is CASSRTDGDTGELFF. The chain joins TRBV5-1 to TRBJ2-2, with D perhaps TRBD1 (6 bases). The CDR3 runs 15 residues. The germline CDR1 and CDR2 sequences are SGHRS and YFSETQ. V shed 4 bases and J shed 3 bases, with 13 bases lying between them.

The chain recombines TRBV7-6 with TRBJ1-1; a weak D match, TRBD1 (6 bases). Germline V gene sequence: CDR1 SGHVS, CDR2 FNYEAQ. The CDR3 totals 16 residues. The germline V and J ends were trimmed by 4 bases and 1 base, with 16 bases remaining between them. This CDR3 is CASSSVIKDRNTEAFF. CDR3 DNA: TGTGCCAGCAGCTCCGTCATAAAGGACAGGAACACTGAAGCTTTCTTT.

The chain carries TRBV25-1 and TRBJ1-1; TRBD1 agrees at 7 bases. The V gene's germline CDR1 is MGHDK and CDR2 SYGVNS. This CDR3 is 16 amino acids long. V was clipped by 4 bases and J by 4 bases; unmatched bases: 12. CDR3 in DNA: TGTGCCAGCAGTGGACGACAGGGTGGGGTGCGCACTGAAGCTTTCTTT. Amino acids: CASSGRQGGVRTEAFF.

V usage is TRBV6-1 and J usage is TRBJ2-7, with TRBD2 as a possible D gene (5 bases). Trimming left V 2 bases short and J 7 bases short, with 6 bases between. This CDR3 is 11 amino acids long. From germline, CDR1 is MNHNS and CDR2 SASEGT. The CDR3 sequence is CASSERREQYF. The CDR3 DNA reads TGTGCCAGCAGTGAAAGGAGGGAGCAGTACTTC.

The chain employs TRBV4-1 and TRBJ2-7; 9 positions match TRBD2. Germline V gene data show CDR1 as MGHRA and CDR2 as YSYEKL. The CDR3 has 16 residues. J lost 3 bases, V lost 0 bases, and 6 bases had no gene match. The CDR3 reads CASSQERTSGRYEQYF. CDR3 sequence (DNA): TGCGCCAGCAGCCAAGAAAGAACTAGCGGGCGCTACGAGCAGTACTTC.

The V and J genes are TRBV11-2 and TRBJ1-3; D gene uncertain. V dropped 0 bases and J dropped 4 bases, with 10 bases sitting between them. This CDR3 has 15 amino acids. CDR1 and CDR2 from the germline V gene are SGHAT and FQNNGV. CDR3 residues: CASSLETRRGNTIYF. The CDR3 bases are TGTGCCAGCAGCTTAGAAACCCGGAGGGGAAACACCATATATTTT.